This T cell receptor beta chain was retrieved from a study of T cell clonality in common variable immunodeficiency. Study observations and caveats: CVID patient heterogeneity limited repertoire-clinical complication correlations. CVID subjects showed higher TCRbeta clonality than healthy controls. Fewer deletions and N-nucleotide insertions were reportedly seen in common variable immunodeficiency TCR beta sequences.

Ten or more counts support this clone. Its target is not known. With the read ending 3 residues before the CDR3 end, the germline J gene is used to fill in that end. TCRdb keeps only in-frame clones here, not all; method: immunoSEQ multiplex PCR. The profile covers around 21,000 clones, none occurring a single time. Trimming took 2 bases from V and 3 from J, leaving 4 bases between them. The CDR3 is made up of 12 amino acids. What was sequenced was peripheral blood mononuclear cells. The receptor was isolated from a human donor with common variable immunodeficiency. The rearrangement links TRBV12-3 or TRBV12-4 to TRBJ1-2; D ambiguous. The covered CDR3 bases are TGTGCCAGCAGTTTATCTCACTATGGC. It encodes CASSLSHYG. The complete CDR3 sequence is CASSLSHYGYTF.